Shown below are 21 T cell receptor beta chains from a single sample sequenced in a study of immune evolution from preneoplasia to lung adenocarcinoma. Method: immunoSEQ multiplex PCR; TCRdb's copy keeps in-frame clones and lacks some. The sample consists of some 6,000 clones, approximately 70% of them appearing once. What was sequenced was FFPE adjacent normal lung tissue. The receptors come from a person of 80 years or more with lung adenocarcinoma.

The V gene is TRBV19, the J gene TRBJ1-2; possible D gene TRBD1, 6 bases. This CDR3 has 14 residues. Between the trimmed V and J ends, which lost 5 bases and 1 base, there was a span of 11 bases. The germline gives CDR1 LNHDA, CDR2 SQIVND (reference sequence). CDR3 DNA sequence: TGTGCCAGTAGTGCACAGGGAGTTAACTATGGCTACACCTTC. It is translated as CASSAQGVNYGYTF.

In this sample, this clone turned up a few times. The chain combines TRBV30 with TRBJ2-5; a weak D match, TRBD1 (6 bases). This CDR3 has 12 residues. V lost 2 bases to trimming and J lost 4 bases, with 8 bases between them. The germline V gene encodes CDR1 GTSNPN and CDR2 SVGIG (reference sequence). The CDR3 nucleotides are TGTGCCTGGAGTAGAGGGGGAGAGACCCAGTACTTC. Amino acids: CAWSRGGETQYF.

The chain employs TRBV5-4 and TRBJ2-2; D is perhaps TRBD2 (5 bases). This CDR3 has 14 residues. Per the germline V gene, CDR1 is SGHNT and CDR2 is YYREEE (reference sequence). V lost 1 base and J 5 bases, leaving 9 bases between the germline ends. The CDR3 spells CASSLMGGTGELFF. The CDR3 coding sequence is TGTGCCAGCAGCTTGATGGGCGGGACCGGGGAGCTGTTTTTT.

The chain links TRBV18 to TRBJ2-6; D perhaps matches TRBD1 (5 bases). V lost 3 bases and J 0 bases, leaving 15 bases between the germline ends. Germline loops: CDR1 KGHSH, CDR2 LQKENI. The CDR3 consists of 18 residues. CDR3 in DNA: TGTGCCAGCTCACCGGGCTCAACAGGTCTCTCTGGGGCCAACGTCCTGACTTTC. It is translated as CASSPGSTGLSGANVLTF.

Only a few counts were recorded for this clone. This chain links TRBV2 with TRBJ2-1; perhaps TRBD1 as D (5 bases). V lost 3 bases and J 9 bases, leaving 18 bases between the germline ends. The CDR3 has 15 residues. CDR1 is SNHLY, CDR2 FYNNEI, per germline. For the CDR3, the DNA is TGTGCCAGCAGTGAGGAAGGGGCTGGATTACTTGAGCAGTTCTTC. Translated: CASSEEGAGLLEQFF.

This clone was found once. The chain couples TRBV28 to TRBJ1-2; 9 bases map to TRBD1. From germline, CDR1 is MDHEN and CDR2 SYDVKM. This CDR3 contains 14 residues. The J segment lost 8 bases and the V segment lost 3 bases, leaving 7 bases of the junction unmatched. The CDR3 here is CASSLTQGARGYTF. The CDR3 bases are TGTGCCAGCAGTTTGACACAGGGGGCGCGCGGCTACACCTTC.

This clone was seen a handful of times. The V and J genes are TRBV7-2 and TRBJ1-1; TRBD1 matches at 7 bases. This CDR3 is 18 amino acids long. V trimming: 5 bases; J trimming: 0 bases; junction bases outside the gene matches: 15. Looked up from germline, CDR1 is SGHTA and CDR2 is FQGNSA. The CDR3 is CASSPSRGQGDVNTEAFF. In DNA form, the CDR3 reads TGTGCCAGCAGCCCTAGTAGGGGGCAGGGTGATGTGAACACTGAAGCTTTCTTT.

This chain joins TRBV19 and TRBJ1-3; no definite D call. The CDR3 has 14 residues. V was clipped by 6 bases and J by 2 bases, with 11 bases between them. CDR1 is LNHDA, CDR2 SQIVND, per germline (reference sequence). The CDR3 DNA sequence: TGTGCCAGTAGCTCAGCTCTCCCTGGAAACACCATATATTTT. It is translated as CASSSALPGNTIYF.

The chain's CDR3 is CASRGGGETQYF. The CDR3 DNA follows: TGTGCCAGCAGGGGGGGAGGAGAGACCCAGTACTTC. The rearrangement uses TRBV2 and TRBJ2-5; D is possibly TRBD2 (6 bases). Trimming removed 6 bases from V and 4 bases from J, with 9 bases in between. The CDR3 is 12 residues long. Germline V gene data show CDR1 as SNHLY and CDR2 as FYNNEI.

This clone appeared a single time. The V gene is TRBV12-5, the J gene TRBJ2-7, with 8 nucleotides matching TRBD1. J lost 6 bases, V lost 10 bases, and 8 bases had no gene match. Germline values: CDR1 LGHNT, CDR2 FRNRAP. The CDR3 contains 12 residues. The CDR3: CAKNQGASEQYF. CDR3 bases: TGTGCTAAAAACCAGGGGGCCAGCGAGCAGTACTTC.

This clone was observed once. The chain is built from TRBV18 and TRBJ2-7; 12 bases align to TRBD1. The CDR3 has 15 residues. The V segment lost 0 bases and the J segment 5 bases; nucleotides outside the gene matches: 2. Germline V CDR1 and CDR2: KGHSH, LQKENI. CDR3 sequence reads: CASSPPGQGAHEQYF. As DNA, the CDR3 is TGTGCCAGCTCACCACCGGGACAGGGGGCCCACGAGCAGTACTTC.

V is TRBV28 and J is TRBJ2-7; 7 bases map to TRBD1. The CDR3 is made up of 15 amino acids. Germline V CDR1 and CDR2: MDHEN, SYDVKM. V shed 3 bases and J 2 bases; nucleotides not matched to a gene: 7. The CDR3 sequence: CASSFAGTAPYEQYF. CDR3 sequence (DNA): TGTGCCAGCAGTTTTGCCGGGACAGCTCCCTACGAGCAGTACTTC.

A few counts support this clone. The chain employs TRBV20-1 and TRBJ2-3; unclear D gene. V was clipped by 7 bases and J by 5 bases, with 1 base between them. The CDR3 has 8 residues. From germline, CDR1 is DFQATT and CDR2 SNEGSKA (reference sequence). As DNA, the CDR3 is TGCAGTGTAGATACGCAGTATTTT. Protein: CSVDTQYF.

This sequence joins TRBV28 and TRBJ2-6; D may be TRBD1 (6 bases). Trimming took 4 bases from V and 3 from J, leaving 10 bases between them. CDR1 is MDHEN and CDR2 is SYDVKM in the germline V gene. CDR3 length: 15 amino acids. The chain's CDR3 is CASSSGTYGANVLTF. As DNA, the CDR3 is TGTGCCAGCAGTTCAGGGACATATGGGGCCAACGTCCTGACTTTC.

The gene calls are TRBV6-6 and TRBJ2-7, with D possibly TRBD1 on 7 matching bases. CDR1 is MNHNY, CDR2 SVGAGI, per germline (reference sequence). This CDR3 region has 14 residues. V was clipped by 8 bases and J by 4 bases, with 18 bases between them. CDR3 amino acids: CASSPRDSTYEQYF. In DNA form, the CDR3 reads TGTGCCAGCTCACCGCGGGACAGCACTTACGAGCAGTACTTC.

This clone was counted a single time. The chain carries TRBV5-5 and TRBJ1-2; the D is unclear. V was pared by 2 bases and J by 4 bases, with 9 bases between. Germline loops: CDR1 SGHKS, CDR2 YYEKEE (reference sequence). This CDR3 contains 13 residues. CDR3: CASSFQMGYGYTF. The CDR3 DNA reads TGTGCCAGCAGCTTTCAAATGGGCTATGGCTACACCTTC.

The table lists this clone with a count of one. The rearrangement joins TRBV9 to TRBJ1-2; 8 nucleotides align to TRBD1. CDR1 is SGDLS and CDR2 is YYNGEE in the germline V gene. This CDR3 comprises 16 residues. V was pared by 4 bases and J by 7 bases, with 15 bases of the junction left unmatched. Written as DNA, the CDR3 is TGTGCCAGCAGCTCAGAGAGGACAGGGAAAATGGGTGGCTACACCTTC. Translation: CASSSERTGKMGGYTF.

J is TRBJ1-2 and V is TRBV4-3; 9 nucleotides match TRBD1. The germline gives CDR1 LGHNA, CDR2 YSLEER. CDR3 length: 16 residues. V lost 0 bases to trimming and J lost 5 bases; unmatched junction nucleotides: 7. The CDR3 sequence is CASSQDGRDRAYGYTF. For the CDR3, the DNA is TGCGCCAGCAGCCAAGATGGGCGGGACAGGGCTTATGGCTACACCTTC.

This chain connects TRBV7-6 to TRBJ2-1; 11 bases fit TRBD1. Germline assignment: CDR1 SGHVS and CDR2 FNYEAQ. V lost 5 bases, J lost 3 bases, and 9 bases stayed unmatched. The CDR3 runs 17 residues. CDR3 residues: CASSPTWGQGDYNEQFF. The CDR3 coding sequence is TGTGCCAGCAGCCCGACCTGGGGACAGGGGGACTACAATGAGCAGTTCTTC. The complete variable domain, with remaining parts taken from reference TRBV7-6 and TRBJ2-1, reads GAGVSQSPRYKVTKRGQDVALRCDPISGHVSLYWYRQALGQGPEFLTYFNYEAQQDKSGLPNDRFSAERPEGSISTLTIQRTEQRDSAMYRCASSPTWGQGDYNEQFFGPGTRLTVL.

The genes are TRBV19 and TRBJ1-6, with D uncertain. With 5 bases removed from V and 9 bases from J, the gap between germline ends came to 14 bases. The length of the CDR3 is 14 residues. CDR1 is LNHDA and CDR2 is SQIVND in the germline V gene (reference sequence). The DNA for the CDR3 is TGTGCCAGTAGTTTTTACTCCCAAACTTCACCCCTCCACTTT. Residues: CASSFYSQTSPLHF.

The chain has TRBV4-3 and TRBJ1-2; D uncertain. Trimming took off 4 bases at V and 2 bases at J, with 14 bases between the two ends. The CDR3 has 15 amino acids. The V gene's germline CDR1 is LGHNA and CDR2 YSLEER. CDR3 loop: CASSPSGLANYGYTF. The CDR3 nucleotides read TGCGCCAGCAGCCCGTCGGGGTTGGCAAACTATGGCTACACCTTC.